These 10 T cell receptor beta chains came from one sample sequenced in a study of T-cell reconstitution after alpha-beta-depleted transplantation in children. Overall study results and limits: T-cell counts and diversity at one year post-transplant came mainly from newly produced T cells.

No cognate antigen is known for these TCRs. During its preparation, the TCRbeta library received unique molecular identifiers. TCRdb called the PCR reads again in MiXCR, with one record for every CDR3 protein. The sample consists of 330,000 or so distinct CDR3 sequences, roughly 7.8% of them appearing once. The material was peripheral blood, obtained 360 days after TCRalphabeta/CD19-depleted stem cell transplant. These receptors were taken from a female patient between 2 and 15 years old who had a stem cell transplant for Fanconi anemia, so the T cells may come from the graft donor.

With respect to this clonotype: Just one base apart from a much larger clone, this may be a read error. The conserved closing phenylalanine or tryptophan is absent in this CDR3, likely reflecting a read error. This rearrangement joins TRBV5-1 to TRBJ2-1; D is ambiguous. There are 12 residues in the CDR3. Germline V gives CDR1 SGHRS, CDR2 YFSETQ. V was trimmed by 0 bases and J by 11 bases, leaving 9 bases between them. Written as DNA, the CDR3 is TGCGCCAGCAGCTTGGAAGGGCTACAGCAGTTCTGC. Encoded protein: CASSLEGLQQFC.

This clonotype was counted many times. This rearrangement joins TRBV6-2 or TRBV6-3 to TRBJ1-1, with TRBD1 identical over 9 bases. Germline CDR1 is MNHEY and CDR2 is SVGEGT. V shed 6 bases and J 4 bases; nucleotides not matched to a gene: 3. The CDR3 has 13 residues. The CDR3 here is CASRQTGGTEAFF. CDR3 bases: TGTGCCAGCAGACAGACAGGGGGCACTGAAGCTTTCTTT.

This clonotype has ten or more counts. The chain recombines TRBV24-1 with TRBJ2-1, with 7 nucleotides matching TRBD1. This CDR3 comprises 13 residues. V lost 3 bases to trimming and J lost 7 bases; unmatched junction nucleotides: 2. Per germline, CDR1 KGHDR and CDR2 SFDVKD. CDR3 sequence (DNA): TGTGCCACCAGTGATCACAGGGGAAATGAGCAGTTCTTC. This encodes CATSDHRGNEQFF.

This clonotype has at least ten counts. The rearrangement uses TRBV5-1 and TRBJ2-2; TRBD1 might be the D (6 bases). Trimming took 0 bases from V and 0 from J, leaving 24 bases between them. Germline V gene data show CDR1 as SGHRS and CDR2 as YFSETQ. The CDR3 length is 21 residues. CDR3 loop: CASSLAVIRDTLKSNTGELFF. CDR3 bases: TGCGCCAGCAGCTTGGCGGTGATACGGGACACCTTGAAATCGAACACCGGGGAGCTGTTTTTT.

This clonotype has a count of ten or more. This chain links TRBV6-5 with TRBJ2-7; 9 positions match TRBD1. Losses at the gene ends were 2 bases for V and 7 bases for J; bases not matched to a gene: 9. The CDR3 runs to 15 residues. Germline V lookup: CDR1 MNHEY, CDR2 SVGAGI. CDR3 in amino acids: CASSYEEDRGWEQYF. CDR3 DNA sequence: TGTGCCAGCAGTTACGAAGAGGACAGGGGTTGGGAGCAGTACTTC.

This clonotype was detected a few times. This chain joins TRBV18 and TRBJ1-1; TRBD1 agrees at 7 bases. V shed 2 bases, J shed 1 base, and the junction held 7 bases outside the gene matches. Germline CDR1 and CDR2: KGHSH and LQKENI. The CDR3 covers 16 residues. CDR3 sequence (DNA): TGTGCCAGCTCACCAAACAGGGGAACGGGGAACACTGAAGCTTTCTTT. It encodes CASSPNRGTGNTEAFF.

This clonotype was observed a handful of times. The chain links TRBV7-8 to TRBJ2-7, with 12 bases identical to TRBD2. This CDR3 is 15 amino acids long. The junction had 5 bases not matched to a gene; V was cut back by 5 bases and J by 3 bases. Germline V gene sequence: CDR1 SGHVS, CDR2 FQNEAQ. CDR3 nucleotide sequence: TGTGCCAGCAGCGCTAGCGGGAGGGCCGGCTACGAGCAGTACTTC. Its translation is CASSASGRAGYEQYF.

This clonotype was recorded at least ten times. The V call is TRBV28, the J call TRBJ2-7; D unresolved. Per the germline V gene, CDR1 is MDHEN and CDR2 is SYDVKM. Trimming removed 6 bases at V and 3 bases at J, with 12 bases between. This CDR3 has 13 amino acids. CDR3 in DNA: TGTGCCAGCAGAAGGAATCGGGTCTACGAGCAGTACTTC. Translating gives CASRRNRVYEQYF.

The V call is TRBV7-3, the J call TRBJ2-1, with a tentative D call TRBD2 (6 bases). V was clipped by 5 bases and J by 6 bases, with 14 bases between them. Germline CDR1 and CDR2: SGHTA and FQGTGA. This CDR3 is built from 14 residues. The CDR3 nucleotides read TGTGCCAGCAGCCAAAGTGGAGGGGTCAATGAGCAGTTCTTC. This codes for CASSQSGGVNEQFF.

This clonotype was recorded a few times. The chain couples TRBV6-2 or TRBV6-3 to TRBJ2-2; D is unclear. The CDR3 has 13 residues. Trimming shortened V by 5 bases and J by 11 bases, and 15 bases separated the two germline ends. Germline loops: CDR1 MNHEY, CDR2 SVGEGT. The CDR3: CASSQGSPPELFF. The CDR3 nucleotides read TGTGCCAGCAGTCAAGGGTCGCCGCCAGAGCTGTTTTTT.